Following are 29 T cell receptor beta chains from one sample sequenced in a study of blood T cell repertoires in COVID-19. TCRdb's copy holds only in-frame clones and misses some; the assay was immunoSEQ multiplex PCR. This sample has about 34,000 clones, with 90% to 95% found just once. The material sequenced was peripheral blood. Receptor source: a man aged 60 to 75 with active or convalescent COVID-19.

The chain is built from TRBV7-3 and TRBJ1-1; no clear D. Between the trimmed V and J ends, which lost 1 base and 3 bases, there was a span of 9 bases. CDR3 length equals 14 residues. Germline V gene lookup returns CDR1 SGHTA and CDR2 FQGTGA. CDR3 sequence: CASSLRRVDTEAFF. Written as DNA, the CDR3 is TGTGCCAGCAGCTTAAGGAGGGTGGACACTGAAGCTTTCTTT.

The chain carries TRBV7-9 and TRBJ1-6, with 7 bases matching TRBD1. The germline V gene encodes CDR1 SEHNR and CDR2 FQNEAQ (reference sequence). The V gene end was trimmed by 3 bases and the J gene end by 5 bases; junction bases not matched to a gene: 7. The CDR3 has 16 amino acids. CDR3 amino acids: CASSLEGAKDNSPLHF. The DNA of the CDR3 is TGTGCCAGCAGCTTGGAGGGGGCTAAAGATAATTCACCCCTCCACTTT.

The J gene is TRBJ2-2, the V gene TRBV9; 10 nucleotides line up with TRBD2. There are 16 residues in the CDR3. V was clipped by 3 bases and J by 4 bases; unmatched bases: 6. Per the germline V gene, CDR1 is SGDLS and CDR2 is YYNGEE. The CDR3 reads CASSARLAGGTGELFF. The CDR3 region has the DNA TGTGCCAGCAGCGCCCGACTAGCGGGTGGCACCGGGGAGCTGTTTTTT.

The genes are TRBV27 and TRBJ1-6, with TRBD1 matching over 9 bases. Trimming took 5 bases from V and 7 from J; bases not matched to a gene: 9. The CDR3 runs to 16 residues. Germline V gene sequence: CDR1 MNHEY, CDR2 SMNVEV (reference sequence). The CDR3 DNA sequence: TGTGCCAGCAGTCCTATGGACAGGGGTTTGAATTCACCCCTCCACTTT. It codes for CASSPMDRGLNSPLHF.

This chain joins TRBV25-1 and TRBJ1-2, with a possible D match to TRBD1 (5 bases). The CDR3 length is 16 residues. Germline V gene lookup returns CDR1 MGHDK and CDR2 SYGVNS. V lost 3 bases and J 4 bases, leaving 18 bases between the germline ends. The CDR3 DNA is TGTGCCAGCAGTGATGATCGATCGGGGGGGGTCTATGGCTACACCTTC. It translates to CASSDDRSGGVYGYTF.

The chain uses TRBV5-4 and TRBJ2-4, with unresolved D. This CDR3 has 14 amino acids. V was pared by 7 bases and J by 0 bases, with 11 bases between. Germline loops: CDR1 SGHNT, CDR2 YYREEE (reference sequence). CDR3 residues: CASERRGAKNIQYF. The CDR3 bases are TGTGCCAGCGAACGGCGCGGAGCCAAAAACATTCAGTACTTC. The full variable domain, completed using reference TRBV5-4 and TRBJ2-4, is ETGVTQSPTHLIKTRGQQVTLRCSSQSGHNTVSWYQQALGQGPQFIFQYYREEENGRGNFPPRFSGLQFPNYSSELNVNALELDDSALYLCASERRGAKNIQYFGAGTRLSVL.

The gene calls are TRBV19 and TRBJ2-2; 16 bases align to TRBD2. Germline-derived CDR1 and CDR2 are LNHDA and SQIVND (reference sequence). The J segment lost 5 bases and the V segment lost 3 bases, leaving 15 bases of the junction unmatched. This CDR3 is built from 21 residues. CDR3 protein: CASSISVPGLAGGRGTGELFF. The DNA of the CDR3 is TGTGCCAGTAGTATCTCAGTTCCGGGACTAGCGGGAGGGCGGGGGACCGGGGAGCTGTTTTTT.

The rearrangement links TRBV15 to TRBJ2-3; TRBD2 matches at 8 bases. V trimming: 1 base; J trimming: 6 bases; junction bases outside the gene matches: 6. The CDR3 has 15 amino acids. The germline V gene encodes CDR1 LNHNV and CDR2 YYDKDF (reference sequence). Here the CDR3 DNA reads TGTGCCACCAGCAGAGCGGGGGGGCCGGTGGATACGCAGTATTTT. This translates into CATSRAGGPVDTQYF. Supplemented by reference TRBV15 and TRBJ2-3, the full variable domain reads DAMVIQNPRYQVTQFGKPVTLSCSQTLNHNVMYWYQQKSSQAPKLLFHYYDKDFNNEADTPDNFQSRRPNTSFCFLDIRSPGLGDTAMYLCATSRAGGPVDTQYFGPGTRLTVL.

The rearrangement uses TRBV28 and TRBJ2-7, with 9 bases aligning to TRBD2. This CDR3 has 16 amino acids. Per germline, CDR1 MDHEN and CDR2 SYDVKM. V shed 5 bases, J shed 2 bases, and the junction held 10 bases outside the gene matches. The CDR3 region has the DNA TGTGCCAGCAGTCCTGTAAGTAGCGGGAGACCCTACGAGCAGTACTTC. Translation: CASSPVSSGRPYEQYF.

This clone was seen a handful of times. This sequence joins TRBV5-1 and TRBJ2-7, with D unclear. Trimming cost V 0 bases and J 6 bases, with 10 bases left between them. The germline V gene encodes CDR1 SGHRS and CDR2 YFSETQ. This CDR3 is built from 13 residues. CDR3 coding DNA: TGCGCCAGCAGCTTGGGCCGTCTCAGCGAGCAGTACTTC. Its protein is CASSLGRLSEQYF.

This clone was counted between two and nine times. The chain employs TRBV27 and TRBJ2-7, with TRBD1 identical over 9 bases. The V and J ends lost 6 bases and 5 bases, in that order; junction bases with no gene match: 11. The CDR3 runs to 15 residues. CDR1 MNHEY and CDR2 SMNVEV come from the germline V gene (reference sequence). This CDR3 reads CASSRADRGRNEQYF. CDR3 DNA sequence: TGTGCCAGCAGCCGAGCGGACAGGGGAAGGAACGAGCAGTACTTC.

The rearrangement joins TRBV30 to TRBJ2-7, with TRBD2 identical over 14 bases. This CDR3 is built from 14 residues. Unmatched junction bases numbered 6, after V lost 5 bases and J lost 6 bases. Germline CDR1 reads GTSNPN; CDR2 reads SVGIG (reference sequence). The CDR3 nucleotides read TGTGCCTGGGATCGGACTAGCGGGAGGAGCGAGCAGTACTTC. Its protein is CAWDRTSGRSEQYF. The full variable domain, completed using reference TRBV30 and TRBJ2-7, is SQTIHQWPATLVQPVGSPLSLECTVEGTSNPNLYWYRQAAGRGLQLLFYSVGIGQISSEVPQNLSASRPQDRQFILSSKKLLLSDSGFYLCAWDRTSGRSEQYFGPGTRLTVT.

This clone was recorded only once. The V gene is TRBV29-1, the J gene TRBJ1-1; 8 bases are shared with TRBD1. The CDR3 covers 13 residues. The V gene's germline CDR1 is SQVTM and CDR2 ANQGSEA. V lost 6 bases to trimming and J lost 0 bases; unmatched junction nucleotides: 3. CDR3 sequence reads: CSVKGQVNTEAFF. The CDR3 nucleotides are TGCAGCGTCAAGGGACAGGTGAACACTGAAGCTTTCTTT.

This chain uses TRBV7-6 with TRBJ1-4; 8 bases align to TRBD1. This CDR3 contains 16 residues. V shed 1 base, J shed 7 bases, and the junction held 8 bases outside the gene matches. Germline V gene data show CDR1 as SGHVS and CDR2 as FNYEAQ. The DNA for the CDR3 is TGTGCCAGCAGCTTAGAAACAGGGGGATGGGGTGAAAAACTGTTTTTT. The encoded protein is CASSLETGGWGEKLFF.

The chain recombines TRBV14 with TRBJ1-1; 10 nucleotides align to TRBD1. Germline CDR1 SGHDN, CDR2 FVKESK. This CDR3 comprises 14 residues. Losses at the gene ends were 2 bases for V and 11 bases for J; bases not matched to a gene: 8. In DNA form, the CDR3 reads TGTGCCAGCAGCCAACCTCGACAGGGGGCGGTCGCTTTCTTT. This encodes CASSQPRQGAVAFF.

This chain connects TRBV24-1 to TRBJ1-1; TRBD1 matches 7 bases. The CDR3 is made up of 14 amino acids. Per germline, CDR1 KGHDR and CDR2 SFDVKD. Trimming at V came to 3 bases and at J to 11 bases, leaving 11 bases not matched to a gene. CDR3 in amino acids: CATSDTGQQLGAFF. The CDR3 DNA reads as TGTGCCACCAGTGATACGGGACAGCAACTCGGGGCTTTCTTT.

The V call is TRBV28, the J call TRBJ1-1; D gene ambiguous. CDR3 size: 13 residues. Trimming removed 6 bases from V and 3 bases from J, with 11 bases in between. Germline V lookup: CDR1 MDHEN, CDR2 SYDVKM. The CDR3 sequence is CASSSRLDTEAFF. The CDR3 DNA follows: TGTGCCAGCAGCTCACGACTGGACACTGAAGCTTTCTTT.

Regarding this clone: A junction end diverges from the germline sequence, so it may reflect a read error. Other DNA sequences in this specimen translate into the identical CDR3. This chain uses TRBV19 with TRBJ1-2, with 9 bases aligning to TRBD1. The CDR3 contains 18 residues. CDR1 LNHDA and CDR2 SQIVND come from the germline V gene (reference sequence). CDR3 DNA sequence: TGCGCCAGTAGATCAAGTCCCGGGACAGGGCCCGACACCTATGGCTACACCTTC. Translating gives CASRSSPGTGPDTYGYTF.

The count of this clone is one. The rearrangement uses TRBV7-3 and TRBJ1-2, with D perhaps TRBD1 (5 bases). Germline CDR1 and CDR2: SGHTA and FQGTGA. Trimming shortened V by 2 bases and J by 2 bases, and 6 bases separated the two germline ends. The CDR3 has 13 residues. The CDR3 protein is CASSLGANYGYTF. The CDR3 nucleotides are TGTGCCAGCAGCTTAGGGGCAAACTATGGCTACACCTTC.

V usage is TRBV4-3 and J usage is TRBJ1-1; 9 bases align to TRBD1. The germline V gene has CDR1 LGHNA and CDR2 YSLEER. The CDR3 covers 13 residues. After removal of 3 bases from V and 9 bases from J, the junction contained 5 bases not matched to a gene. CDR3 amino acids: CASSQGQGLQAFF. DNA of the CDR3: TGCGCCAGCAGCCAGGGACAGGGCCTTCAAGCTTTCTTT.

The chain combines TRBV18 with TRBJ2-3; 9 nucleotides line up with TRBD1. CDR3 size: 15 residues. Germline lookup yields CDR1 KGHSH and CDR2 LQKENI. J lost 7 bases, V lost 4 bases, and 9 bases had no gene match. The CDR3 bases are TGTGCCAGCTCACAAGGGACAGGGTCGGTGAATACGCAGTATTTT. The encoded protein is CASSQGTGSVNTQYF.

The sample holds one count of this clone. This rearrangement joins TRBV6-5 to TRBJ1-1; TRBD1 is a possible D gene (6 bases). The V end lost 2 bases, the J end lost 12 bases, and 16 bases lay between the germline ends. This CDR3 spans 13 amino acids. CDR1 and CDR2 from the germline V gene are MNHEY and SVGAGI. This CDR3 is CASSYTIQGLTFF. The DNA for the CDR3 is TGTGCCAGCAGTTACACCATCCAGGGGTTGACTTTCTTT.

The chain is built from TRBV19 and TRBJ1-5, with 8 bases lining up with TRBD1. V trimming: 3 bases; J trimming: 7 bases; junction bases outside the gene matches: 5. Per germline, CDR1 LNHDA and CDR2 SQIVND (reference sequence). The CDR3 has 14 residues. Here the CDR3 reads CASSILGTGQPQHF. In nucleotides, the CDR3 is TGTGCCAGTAGTATTCTCGGGACAGGACAGCCCCAGCATTTT. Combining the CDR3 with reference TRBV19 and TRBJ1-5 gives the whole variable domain DGGITQSPKYLFRKEGQNVTLSCEQNLNHDAMYWYRQDPGQGLRLIYYSQIVNDFQKGDIAEGYSVSREKKESFPLTVTSAQKNPTAFYLCASSILGTGQPQHFGDGTRLSIL.

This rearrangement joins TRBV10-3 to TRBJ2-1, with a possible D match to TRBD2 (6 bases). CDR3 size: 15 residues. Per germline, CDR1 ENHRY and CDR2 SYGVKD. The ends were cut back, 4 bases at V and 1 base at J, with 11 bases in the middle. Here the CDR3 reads CAISVEGLSYNEQFF. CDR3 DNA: TGTGCCATCAGTGTAGAGGGACTTTCCTACAATGAGCAGTTCTTC.

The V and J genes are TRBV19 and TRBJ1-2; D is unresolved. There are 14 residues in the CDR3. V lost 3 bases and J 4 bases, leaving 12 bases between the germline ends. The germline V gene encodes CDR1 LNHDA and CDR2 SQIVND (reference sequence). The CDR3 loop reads CASSIGESLYGYTF. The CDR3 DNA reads TGTGCCAGTAGTATTGGAGAGAGTCTCTATGGCTACACCTTC.

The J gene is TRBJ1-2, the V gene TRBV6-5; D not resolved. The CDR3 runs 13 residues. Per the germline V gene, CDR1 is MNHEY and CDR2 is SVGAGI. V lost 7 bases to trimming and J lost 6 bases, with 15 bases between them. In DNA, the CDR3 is TGTGCCAGCAAGGGAGAGGGAATCAATGGCTACACCTTC. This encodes CASKGEGINGYTF.

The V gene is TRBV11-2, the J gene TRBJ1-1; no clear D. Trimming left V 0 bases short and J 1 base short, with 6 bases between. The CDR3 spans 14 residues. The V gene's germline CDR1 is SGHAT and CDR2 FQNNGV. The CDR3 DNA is TGTGCCAGCAGCTTAGAGGGGAGGAACACTGAAGCTTTCTTT. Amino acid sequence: CASSLEGRNTEAFF.

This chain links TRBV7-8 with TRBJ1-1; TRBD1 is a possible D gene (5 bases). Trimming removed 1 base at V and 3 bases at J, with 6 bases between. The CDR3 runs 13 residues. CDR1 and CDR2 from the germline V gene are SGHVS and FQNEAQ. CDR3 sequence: CASSLGQYTEAFF. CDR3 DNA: TGTGCCAGCAGCTTAGGACAGTACACTGAAGCTTTCTTT.

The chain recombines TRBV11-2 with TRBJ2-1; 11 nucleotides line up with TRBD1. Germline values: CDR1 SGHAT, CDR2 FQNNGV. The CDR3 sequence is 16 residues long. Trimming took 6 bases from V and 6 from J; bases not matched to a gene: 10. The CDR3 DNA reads TGTGCCAGCAGTCCATTTGGACAGGGGGCTGTCAATGAGCAGTTCTTC. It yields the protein CASSPFGQGAVNEQFF. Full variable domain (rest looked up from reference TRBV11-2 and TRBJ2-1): EAGVAQSPRYKIIEKRQSVAFWCNPISGHATLYWYQQILGQGPKLLIQFQNNGVVDDSQLPKDRFSAERLKGVDSTLKIQPAKLEDSAVYLCASSPFGQGAVNEQFFGPGTRLTVL.